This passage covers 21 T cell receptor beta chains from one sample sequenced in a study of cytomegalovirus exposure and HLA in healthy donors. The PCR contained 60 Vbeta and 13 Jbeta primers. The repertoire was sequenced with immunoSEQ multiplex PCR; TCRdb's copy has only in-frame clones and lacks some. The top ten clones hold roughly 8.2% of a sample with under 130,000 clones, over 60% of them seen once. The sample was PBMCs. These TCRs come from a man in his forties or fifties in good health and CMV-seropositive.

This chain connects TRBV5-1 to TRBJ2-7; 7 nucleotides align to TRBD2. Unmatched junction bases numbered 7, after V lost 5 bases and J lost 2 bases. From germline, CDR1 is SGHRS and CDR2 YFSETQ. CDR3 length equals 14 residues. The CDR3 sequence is CASRRDYRTYEQYF. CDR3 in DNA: TGCGCCAGCAGAAGGGACTACCGCACCTACGAGCAGTACTTC.

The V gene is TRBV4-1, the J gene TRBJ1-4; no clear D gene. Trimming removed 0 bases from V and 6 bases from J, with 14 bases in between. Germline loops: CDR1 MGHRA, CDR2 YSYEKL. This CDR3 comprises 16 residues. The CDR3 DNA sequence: TGCGCCAGCAGCCAAGACGGCGGCGTGGTGTATGAAAAACTGTTTTTT. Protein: CASSQDGGVVYEKLFF.

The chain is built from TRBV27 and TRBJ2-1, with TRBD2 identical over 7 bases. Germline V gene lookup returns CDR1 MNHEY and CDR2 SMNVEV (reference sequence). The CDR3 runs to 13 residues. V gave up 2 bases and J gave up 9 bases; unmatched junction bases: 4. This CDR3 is CASSLAGVSEQFF. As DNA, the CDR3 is TGTGCCAGCAGTTTAGCGGGAGTGAGTGAGCAGTTCTTC.

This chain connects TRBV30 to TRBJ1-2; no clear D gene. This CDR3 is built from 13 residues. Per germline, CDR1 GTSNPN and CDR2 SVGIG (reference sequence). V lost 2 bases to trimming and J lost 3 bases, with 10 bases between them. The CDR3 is CAWSSDGDYGYTF. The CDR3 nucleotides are TGTGCCTGGAGTTCGGATGGAGACTATGGCTACACCTTC.

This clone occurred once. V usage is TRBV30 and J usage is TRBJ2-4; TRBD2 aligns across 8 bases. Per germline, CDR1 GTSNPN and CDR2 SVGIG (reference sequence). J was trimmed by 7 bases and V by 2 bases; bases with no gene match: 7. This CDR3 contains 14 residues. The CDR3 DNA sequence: TGTGCCTGGAGTAGACCGGGACTAGGGAACATTCAGTACTTC. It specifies CAWSRPGLGNIQYF. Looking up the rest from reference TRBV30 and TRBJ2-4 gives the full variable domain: SQTIHQWPATLVQPVGSPLSLECTVEGTSNPNLYWYRQAAGRGLQLLFYSVGIGQISSEVPQNLSASRPQDRQFILSSKKLLLSDSGFYLCAWSRPGLGNIQYFGAGTRLSVL.

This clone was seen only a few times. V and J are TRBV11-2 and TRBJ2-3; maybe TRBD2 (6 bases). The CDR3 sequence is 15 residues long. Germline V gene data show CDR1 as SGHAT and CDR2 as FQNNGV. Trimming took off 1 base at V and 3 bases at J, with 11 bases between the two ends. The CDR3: CASSLAPGETDTQYF. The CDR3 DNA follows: TGTGCCAGCAGCTTAGCTCCGGGAGAGACAGATACGCAGTATTTT.

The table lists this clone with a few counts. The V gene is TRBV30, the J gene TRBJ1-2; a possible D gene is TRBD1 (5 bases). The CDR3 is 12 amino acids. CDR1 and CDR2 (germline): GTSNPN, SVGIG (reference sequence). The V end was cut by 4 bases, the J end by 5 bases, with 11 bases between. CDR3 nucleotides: TGTGCCTGGAATAAGGGGAAGTATGGCTACACCTTC. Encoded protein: CAWNKGKYGYTF. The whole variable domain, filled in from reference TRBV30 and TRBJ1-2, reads SQTIHQWPATLVQPVGSPLSLECTVEGTSNPNLYWYRQAAGRGLQLLFYSVGIGQISSEVPQNLSASRPQDRQFILSSKKLLLSDSGFYLCAWNKGKYGYTFGSGTRLTVV.

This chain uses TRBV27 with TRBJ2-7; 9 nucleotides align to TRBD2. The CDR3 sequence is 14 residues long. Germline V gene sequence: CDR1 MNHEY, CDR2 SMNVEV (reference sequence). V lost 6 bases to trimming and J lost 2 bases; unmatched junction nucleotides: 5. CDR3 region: CASRVSGGPYEQYF. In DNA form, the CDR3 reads TGTGCCAGCAGGGTTAGCGGGGGCCCCTACGAGCAGTACTTC.

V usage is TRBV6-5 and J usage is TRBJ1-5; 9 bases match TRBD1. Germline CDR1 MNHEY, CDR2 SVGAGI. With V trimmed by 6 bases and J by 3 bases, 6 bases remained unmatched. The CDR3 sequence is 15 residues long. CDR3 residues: CASRGQGQFNQPQHF. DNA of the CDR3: TGTGCCAGCAGGGGACAGGGACAATTCAATCAGCCCCAGCATTTT.

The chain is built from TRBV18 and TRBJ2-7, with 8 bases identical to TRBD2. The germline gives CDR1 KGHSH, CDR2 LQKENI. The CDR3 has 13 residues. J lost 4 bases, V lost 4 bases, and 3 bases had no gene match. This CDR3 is CASSLGLAYEQYF. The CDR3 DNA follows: TGTGCCAGCTCACTAGGACTAGCTTACGAGCAGTACTTC.

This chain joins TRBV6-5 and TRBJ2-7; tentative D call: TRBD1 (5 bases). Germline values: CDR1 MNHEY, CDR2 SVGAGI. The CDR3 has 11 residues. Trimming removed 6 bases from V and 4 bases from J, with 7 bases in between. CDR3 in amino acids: CASRGPYEQYF. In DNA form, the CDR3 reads TGTGCCAGCAGGGGGCCTTACGAGCAGTACTTC.

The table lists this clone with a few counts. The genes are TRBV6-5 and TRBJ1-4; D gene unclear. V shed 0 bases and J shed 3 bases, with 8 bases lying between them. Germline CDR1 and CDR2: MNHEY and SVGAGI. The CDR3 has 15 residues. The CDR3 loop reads CASSYSRPPNEKLFF. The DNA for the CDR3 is TGTGCCAGCAGTTACTCCCGTCCTCCTAATGAAAAACTGTTTTTT.

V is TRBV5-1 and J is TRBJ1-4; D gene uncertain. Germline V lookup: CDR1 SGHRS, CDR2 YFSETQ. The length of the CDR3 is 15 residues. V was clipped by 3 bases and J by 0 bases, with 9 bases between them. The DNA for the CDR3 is TGCGCCAGCAGCTCTGAGGGAACAACTAATGAAAAACTGTTTTTT. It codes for CASSSEGTTNEKLFF.

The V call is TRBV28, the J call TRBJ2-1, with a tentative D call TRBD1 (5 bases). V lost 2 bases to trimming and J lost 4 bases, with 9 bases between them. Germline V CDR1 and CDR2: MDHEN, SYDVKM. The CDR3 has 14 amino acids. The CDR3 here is CASSLIGAYNEQFF. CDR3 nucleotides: TGTGCCAGCAGTTTAATTGGGGCTTACAATGAGCAGTTCTTC.

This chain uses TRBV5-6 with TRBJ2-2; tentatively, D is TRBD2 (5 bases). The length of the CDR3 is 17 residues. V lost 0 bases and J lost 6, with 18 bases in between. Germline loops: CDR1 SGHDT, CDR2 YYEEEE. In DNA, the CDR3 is TGTGCCAGCAGCTTGGCCAATGAGGGCTCGAGACCCGGGGAGCTGTTTTTT. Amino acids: CASSLANEGSRPGELFF.

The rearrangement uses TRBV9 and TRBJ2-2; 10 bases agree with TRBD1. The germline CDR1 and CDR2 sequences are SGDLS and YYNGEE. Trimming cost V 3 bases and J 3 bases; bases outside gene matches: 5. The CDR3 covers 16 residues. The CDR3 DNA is TGTGCCAGCAGCGCCGGGACAGGGGCGGACACCGGGGAGCTGTTTTTT. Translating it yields CASSAGTGADTGELFF.

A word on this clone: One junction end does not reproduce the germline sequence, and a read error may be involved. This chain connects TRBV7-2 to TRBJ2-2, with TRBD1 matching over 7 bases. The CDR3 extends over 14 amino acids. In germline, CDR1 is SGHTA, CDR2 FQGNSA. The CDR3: CVSSLNRGTGELFF. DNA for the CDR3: TGTGTCAGCAGCTTAAACAGGGGTACCGGGGAGCTGTTTTTT.

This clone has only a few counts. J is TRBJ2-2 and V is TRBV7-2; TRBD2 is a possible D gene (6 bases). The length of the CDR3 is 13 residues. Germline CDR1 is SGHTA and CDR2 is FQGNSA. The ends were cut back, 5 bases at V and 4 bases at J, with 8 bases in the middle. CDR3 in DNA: TGTGCCAGCAGCCCGCGGGGCACCGGGGAGCTGTTTTTT. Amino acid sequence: CASSPRGTGELFF.

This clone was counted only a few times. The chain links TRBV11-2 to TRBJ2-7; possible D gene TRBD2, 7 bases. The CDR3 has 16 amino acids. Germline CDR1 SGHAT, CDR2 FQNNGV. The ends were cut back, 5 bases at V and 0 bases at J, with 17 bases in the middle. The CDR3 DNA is TGTGCCAGCAGCCCCTGGGGGGGCTTAAGCTCCTACGAGCAGTACTTC. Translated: CASSPWGGLSSYEQYF.

CDR3 protein: CASSRDMNTEAFF. The CDR3 DNA is TGTGCCAGCAGCAGAGATATGAACACTGAAGCTTTCTTT. The V gene is TRBV5-5, the J gene TRBJ1-1, with D unclear. Trimming left V 4 bases short and J 0 bases short, with 7 bases between. The germline gives CDR1 SGHKS, CDR2 YYEKEE (reference sequence). The CDR3 is 13 amino acids.

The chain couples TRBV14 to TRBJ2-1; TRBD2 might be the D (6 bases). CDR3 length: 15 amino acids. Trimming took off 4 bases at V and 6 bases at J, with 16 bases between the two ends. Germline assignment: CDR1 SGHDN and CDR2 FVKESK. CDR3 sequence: CASSPPSVSGNEQFF. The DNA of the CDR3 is TGTGCCAGCAGCCCACCTAGCGTGAGTGGCAATGAGCAGTTCTTC.